This note documents a single T cell receptor (beta chain) sequence. Its antigen is not identified. The source of the sample is a study of cytomegalovirus exposure and HLA in healthy donors. Points from the study as a whole: DRB1 had the most TCR associations and HLA-C the fewest, a later analysis found, with rates varying by HLA locus. Evidence from a later analysis indicated that most CMV-associated TCR beta chains looked HLA-restricted.

The PCR was carried out with 60 Vbeta primers and 13 Jbeta primers. In the original workflow: Tens of millions of unique TCR beta chains, roughly 11 million shared, were counted in a later analysis. Produced via immunoSEQ multiplex PCR; TCRdb's table is partial and in-frame only. Clone size and V and J calls were adopted from that table, with D and trimming inferred from the DNA. The data contain 150,000 to 200,000 clones, about 87% of them singletons. These donors counted as nominally healthy when sampled, but unrecorded immune exposures were likely. Input material: PBMCs. The sequence was collected from a woman in her late teens or twenties in good health and CMV-seronegative.

The CDR3 here is CASTPGPTGELFF. The CDR3, as DNA: TGTGCCAGCACACCTGGGCCCACCGGGGAGCTGTTTTTT. This rearrangement joins TRBV9 to TRBJ2-2; D gene ambiguous. V was cut by 6 bases and J by 4 bases, with 10 bases left in between. The CDR3 is 13 residues long. From germline, CDR1 is SGDLS and CDR2 YYNGEE.